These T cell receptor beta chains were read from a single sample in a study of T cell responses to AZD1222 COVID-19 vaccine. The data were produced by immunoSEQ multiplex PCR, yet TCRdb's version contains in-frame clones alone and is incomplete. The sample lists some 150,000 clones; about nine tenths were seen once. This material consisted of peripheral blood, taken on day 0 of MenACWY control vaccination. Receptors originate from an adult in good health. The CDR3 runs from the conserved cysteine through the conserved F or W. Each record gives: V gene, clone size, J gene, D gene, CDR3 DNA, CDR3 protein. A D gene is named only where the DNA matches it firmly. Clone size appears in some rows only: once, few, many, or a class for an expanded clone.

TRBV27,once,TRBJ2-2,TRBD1,TGTGCCAGCAGTTTATCGGGTGGACAGGGGTGGACCGGGGAGCTGTTTTTT,CASSLSGGQGWTGELFF
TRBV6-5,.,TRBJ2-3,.,TGTGCCAGCAGTTACCGGGGCAGGGTAACAGATACGCAGTATTTT,CASSYRGRVTDTQYF
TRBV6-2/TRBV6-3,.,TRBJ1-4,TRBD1,TGTGCCAGCAGTCCACCGACAGGGGCGAGGGAAAAACTGTTTTTT,CASSPPTGAREKLFF
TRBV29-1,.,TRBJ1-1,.,TGCAGCGTTGAAGATCGGGGGACTGAAGCTTTCTTT,CSVEDRGTEAFF
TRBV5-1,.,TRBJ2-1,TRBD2,TGCGCCAGCATCCGGGAGCGGGGAGCCGACAATGAGCAGTTCTTC,CASIRERGADNEQFF
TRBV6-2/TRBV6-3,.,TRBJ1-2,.,TGTGCCAGCAGTCTACAGCAAATCTATGGCTACACCTTC,CASSLQQIYGYTF
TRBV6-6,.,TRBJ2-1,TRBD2,TGTGCCAGCGGGACTAGCGGGAGGGGTGAGCAGTTCTTC,CASGTSGRGEQFF
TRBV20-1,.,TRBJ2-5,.,TGCAGCCGGGGGACCCAGTACTTC,CSRGTQYF
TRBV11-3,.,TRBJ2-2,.,TGTGCCAGCAGCACTTGGCGGGCGCGCAACACCGGGGAGCTGTTTTTT,CASSTWRARNTGELFF
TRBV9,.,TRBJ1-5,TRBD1,TGTGCCAGCAGCGCCACAGGGGAAAGAGGATATAGCAATCAGCCCCAGCATTTT,CASSATGERGYSNQPQHF
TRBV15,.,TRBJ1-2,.,TGTGCCACCAGCAGAGATAAGATCGGGGTGGTCTATGGCTACACCTTC,CATSRDKIGVVYGYTF
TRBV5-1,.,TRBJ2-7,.,TGCGCCAGCAGCTTGGCAGGGATCCCCTTGTACGAGCAGTACTTC,CASSLAGIPLYEQYF
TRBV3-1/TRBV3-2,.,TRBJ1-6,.,TGTGCCAGCAGCCAAGATGCAGTCCCCCTCCACTTT,CASSQDAVPLHF
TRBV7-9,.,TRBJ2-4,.,TGTGCCAGCAGCTTACAGGAAGAAAACATTCAGTACTTC,CASSLQEENIQYF
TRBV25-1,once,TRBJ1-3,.,TGTGCCAGCAGTGACCCACGGCCCTCTGGAAACACCATATATTTT,CASSDPRPSGNTIYF
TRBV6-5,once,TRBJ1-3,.,TGTGCCAGCAGTTTGAACAGGGTAATATATGGAAACACCATATATTTT,CASSLNRVIYGNTIYF
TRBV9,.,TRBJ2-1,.,TGTGCCAGCAGCGTGGGACCAGGGTCCTACAATGAGCAGTTCTTC,CASSVGPGSYNEQFF
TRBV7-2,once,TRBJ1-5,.,TGTGCCAGCAGCTTAGGGCGTCGAGACAGAAATCAGCCCCAGCATTTT,CASSLGRRDRNQPQHF
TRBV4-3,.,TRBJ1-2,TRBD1,TGCGCCAGCAGCCAAGGGGTCCCAGGGGGCCTTAACTATGGCTACACCTTC,CASSQGVPGGLNYGYTF
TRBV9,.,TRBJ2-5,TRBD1,TGTGCCAGCAGCGCTTGGGACAGGGAAGAGACCCAGTACTTC,CASSAWDREETQYF
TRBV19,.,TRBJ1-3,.,TGTGCCAGTACCCTCGGAAACACCATATATTTT,CASTLGNTIYF
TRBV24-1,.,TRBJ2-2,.,TGTGCCACCAGTGCCACTATTGGTATCCGCGGCACCGGGGAGCTGTTTTTT,CATSATIGIRGTGELFF
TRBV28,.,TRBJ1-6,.,TGTGCCAGCAGTTTTGGAATAGCGAATAATTCACCCCTCCACTTT,CASSFGIANNSPLHF
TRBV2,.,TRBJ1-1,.,TGTGCCAGCAGGATACAGGAAGTAGGGACTGAAGCTTTCTTT,CASRIQEVGTEAFF
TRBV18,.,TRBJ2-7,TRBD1,TGTGCCAGCTCACCACAGCAGGGGGCGCCATACGAGCAGTACTTC,CASSPQQGAPYEQYF
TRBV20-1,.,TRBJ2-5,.,TGCAGTGAAGTCGACCAAGAGACCCAGTACTTC,CSEVDQETQYF
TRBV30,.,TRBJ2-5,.,TGTGCCTGGAGTCCCTTCGCAAAAGAGACCCAGTACTTC,CAWSPFAKETQYF
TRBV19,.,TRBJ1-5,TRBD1,TGTGCCAGTAGCGGGACAGGGGGTCCCCAGCCCCAGCATTTT,CASSGTGGPQPQHF
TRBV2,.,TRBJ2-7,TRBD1,TGTGCCAGCAGTGTAGACAGGGGGGCCTACGAGCAGTACTTC,CASSVDRGAYEQYF
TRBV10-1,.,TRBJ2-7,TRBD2,TGCGCCAGCAGTCCCCCGCGGGGGTGCGACGAGCAGTACTTC,CASSPPRGCDEQYF
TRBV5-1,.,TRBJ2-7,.,TGCGCCAGCAGCTTGTACAGGTCCCCAGGGGAGCAGTACTTC,CASSLYRSPGEQYF
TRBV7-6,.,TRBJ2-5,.,TGTGCCAGCAGCTTACCAGGGGTCATAGAGACCCAGTACTTC,CASSLPGVIETQYF
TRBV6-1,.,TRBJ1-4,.,TGTGCCAGCAGTGAGATAAATGAAAAACTGTTTTTT,CASSEINEKLFF
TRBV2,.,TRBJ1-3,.,TGTGCCAGCAGTGGACTAGCCTCTGGAAACACCATATATTTT,CASSGLASGNTIYF
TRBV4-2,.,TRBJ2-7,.,TGTGCCAGCAGCCAAGAGGGTCGACAGGTTTACGAGCAGTACTTC,CASSQEGRQVYEQYF
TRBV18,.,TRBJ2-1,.,TGTGCCAGCTCACTCGGTCGGGATGAGCAGTTCTTC,CASSLGRDEQFF
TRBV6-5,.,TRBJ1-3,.,TGTGCCAGCAGCCGGACTAGTTCTGGAAACACCATATATTTT,CASSRTSSGNTIYF
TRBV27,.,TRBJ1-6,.,TGTGCCAGCAGTTTATTCAGGGGCAGTTCACCCCTCCACTTT,CASSLFRGSSPLHF
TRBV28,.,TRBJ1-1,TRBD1,TGTGCCAGCAGTTCTCCCGGGACAGGGGTGACTGAAGCTTTCTTT,CASSSPGTGVTEAFF
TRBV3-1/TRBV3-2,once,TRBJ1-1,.,TGTGCCAGCAGCCAAAATATTGTAGAAGGCACTGAAGCTTTCTTT,CASSQNIVEGTEAFF
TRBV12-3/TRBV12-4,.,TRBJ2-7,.,TGTGCCAGCAGCGCAAGGGAGGTGAGGGAGCAGTACTTC,CASSAREVREQYF
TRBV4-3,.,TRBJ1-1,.,TGCGCCAGCAGCCTGAATCCCGGGAAGAGCACTGAAGCTTTCTTT,CASSLNPGKSTEAFF
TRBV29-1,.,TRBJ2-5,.,TGCAGCGTTGAAGAGGTGGGGGCCCAGTACTTC,CSVEEVGAQYF
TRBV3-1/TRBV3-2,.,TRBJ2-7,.,TGTGCCAGCAGCCAAGCAGGGACGGTGCAGTACTTC,CASSQAGTVQYF
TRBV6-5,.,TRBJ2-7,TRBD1,TGTGCCAGCAGTTACTCTCGAGACAGGGGGACCTACGAGCAGTACTTC,CASSYSRDRGTYEQYF
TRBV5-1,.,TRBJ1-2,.,TGCGCCAGCAGCGAAGATATAGCTAACTATGGCTACACCTTC,CASSEDIANYGYTF
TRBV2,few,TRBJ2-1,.,TGTGCCAGCGGTGCGGGAAATGGCGGAGAGCAGTTCTTC,CASGAGNGGEQFF
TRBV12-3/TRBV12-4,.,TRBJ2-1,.,TGTGCCAGCAGTTCAACCCCCGACGGTGAGCAGTTCTTC,CASSSTPDGEQFF
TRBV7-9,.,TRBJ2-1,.,TGTGCCAGCAGCTCAGACGGTAGCTCCTACAATGAGCAGTTCTTC,CASSSDGSSYNEQFF
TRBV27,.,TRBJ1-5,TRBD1,TGTGCCAGCAGGATCACAGGGGGCAGAGGGCCCCAGCATTTT,CASRITGGRGPQHF
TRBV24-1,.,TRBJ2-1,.,TGTGCCACCCAGATGGGGGGCAGGTACAATGAGCAGTTCTTC,CATQMGGRYNEQFF
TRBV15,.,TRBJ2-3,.,TGTGCCACCAGCAGAGTTCACGGCACAGATACGCAGTATTTT,CATSRVHGTDTQYF
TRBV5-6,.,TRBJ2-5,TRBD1,TGTGCCAGCAGCGCGACGGGACAGACGACTCAAGAGACCCAGTACTTC,CASSATGQTTQETQYF
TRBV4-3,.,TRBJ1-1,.,TGCGCCAGCAGCCAGGTTGGGGGGGGAACTGAAGCTTTCTTT,CASSQVGGGTEAFF
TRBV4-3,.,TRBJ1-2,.,TGCGCCAGCAGCCAAGATCGGGGGAGGGGAGGCTACACCTTC,CASSQDRGRGGYTF
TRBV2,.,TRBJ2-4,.,TGTGCCAGCAGAACAGGGACCTTAGCCAAAAACATTCAGTACTTC,CASRTGTLAKNIQYF
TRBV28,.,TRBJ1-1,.,TGTGCCAGCAGTGGGACGGCGAACACTGAAGCTTTCTTT,CASSGTANTEAFF